The clone carrying this TCR beta chain was detected once. What it binds is unknown. This sample is drawn from a study of cytomegalovirus exposure and HLA in healthy donors. The PCR made use of 60 Vbeta and 13 Jbeta primers. Assay used: immunoSEQ multiplex PCR; TCRdb lists only in-frame clones, some missing. Of 150,000 to 200,000 clones listed, approximately 85% are singletons. Study-wide results and caveats: Analysis performed later found more than 15,000 TCR beta sequences associated with HLA alleles at 0.05 false discovery rate. A list of 150 or so TCR beta chains associated with cytomegalovirus was given. The authors later found HLA-associated TCR beta chains more clonally expanded than equally common others.

There were likely unrecorded immune exposures, though donors were nominally healthy when sampled. Germline V CDR1 and CDR2: SGHRS, YFSETQ. V dropped 0 bases and J dropped 5 bases, with 11 bases sitting between them. CDR3 length equals 14 residues. The V call is TRBV5-1, the J call TRBJ1-2; D might be TRBD1 (6 bases). Sequences were obtained from PBMCs. This receptor was obtained from a girl between 5 and 17 years old in good health and CMV-seropositive. The CDR3 region is CASSLGRTGYGYTF. The CDR3, as DNA: TGCGCCAGCAGCTTGGGACGAACAGGGTATGGCTACACCTTC.